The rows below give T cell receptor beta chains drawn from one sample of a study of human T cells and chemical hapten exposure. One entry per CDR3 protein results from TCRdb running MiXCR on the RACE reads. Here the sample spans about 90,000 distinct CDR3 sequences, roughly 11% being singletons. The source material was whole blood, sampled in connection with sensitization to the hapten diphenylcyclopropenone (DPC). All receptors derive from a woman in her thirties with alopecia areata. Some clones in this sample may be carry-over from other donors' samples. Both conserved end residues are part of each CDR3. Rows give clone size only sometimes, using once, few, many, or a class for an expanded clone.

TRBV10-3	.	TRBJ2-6	CAINGAGANVLTF
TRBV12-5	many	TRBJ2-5	CASGWGVQETQYF
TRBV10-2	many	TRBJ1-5	CASSEQGWYSNQPQHF
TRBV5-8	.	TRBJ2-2	CASRHRTGEITGELFF
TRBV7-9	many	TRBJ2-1	CASSLSASNYEQFF
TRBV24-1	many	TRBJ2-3	CATSPGPTDTQYF
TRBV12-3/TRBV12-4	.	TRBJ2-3	CASTPNTDTQYF
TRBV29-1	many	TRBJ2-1	CSVSGTDRHEQFF
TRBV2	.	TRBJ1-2	CASSVGRNNYGYTF
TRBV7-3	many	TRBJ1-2	CASSNGQGLAYTF
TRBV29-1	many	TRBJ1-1	CSVVGNTEAFF
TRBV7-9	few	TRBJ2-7	CASSRTRLESPREQYF
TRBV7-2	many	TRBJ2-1	CASSLAGREYLF
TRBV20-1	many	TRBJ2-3	CSAVKGTLSYTQYF
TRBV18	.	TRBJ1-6	CASYHGGQGNSPLHF
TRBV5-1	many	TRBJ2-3	CASSLDGSQYF
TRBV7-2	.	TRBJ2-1	CASSLVGGGAYNEQFF
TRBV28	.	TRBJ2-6	CASSSGQTGANVLTF
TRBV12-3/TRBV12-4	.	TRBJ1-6	CASSPGQGVYNSPLHF
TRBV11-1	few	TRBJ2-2	CASSLGTYAGELFF
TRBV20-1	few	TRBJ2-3	CSATPGDRATDTQYF
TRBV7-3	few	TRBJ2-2	CASSPISNTGELFF
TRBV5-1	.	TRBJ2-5	CASSLGQGQESQYF
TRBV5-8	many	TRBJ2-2	CASSLSTAFTGELFF
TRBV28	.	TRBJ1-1	CASSLPRTEAFF
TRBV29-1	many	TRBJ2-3	CSVEGVAGSDTQYF
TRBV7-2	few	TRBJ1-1	CASSLGRQNTEAFF
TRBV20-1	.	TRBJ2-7	CSAFRGLHEQYF
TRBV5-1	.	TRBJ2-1	CASSSQSGALYNEQFF
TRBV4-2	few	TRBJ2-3	CASSPSGGLGTDTQYF
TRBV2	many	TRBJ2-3	CASSEALATDTQYF
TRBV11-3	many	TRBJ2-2	CASSVSMNTGELFF
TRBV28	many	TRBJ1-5	CASSSPGPGGDQPQHF
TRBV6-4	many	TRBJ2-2	CASSPTSGNTGELFF
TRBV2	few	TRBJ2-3	CASSEQGALNTDTQYF
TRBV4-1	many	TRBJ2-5	CASSHPDRDGETQYF
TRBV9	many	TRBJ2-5	CASNLAGRQETQYF
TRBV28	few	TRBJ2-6	CATVLSGANVLTF
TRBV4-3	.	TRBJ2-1	CASSQRIRGNWSSYNEQFF
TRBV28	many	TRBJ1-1	CASSLDWGNTEAFF
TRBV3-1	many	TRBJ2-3	CASSQGPPGDGTDTQYF
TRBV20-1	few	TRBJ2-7	CSARDTGSPTPYEQYF
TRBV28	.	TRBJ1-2	CASSPPDRVDGYTF
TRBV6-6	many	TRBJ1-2	CASSGAGSDGYTF
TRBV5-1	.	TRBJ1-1	CASSVTGRIEAFF
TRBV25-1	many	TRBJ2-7	CASRYEQYF
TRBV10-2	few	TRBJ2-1	CASSDHSGYNEQFF
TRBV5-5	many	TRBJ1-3	CASRYDRGSGNTIYF
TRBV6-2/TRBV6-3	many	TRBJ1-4	CASSPRRRGKLFF
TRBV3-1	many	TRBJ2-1	CASSRTGNEQFF